This T cell receptor (beta chain) was sequenced for a study of T cell responses to AZD1222 COVID-19 vaccine. CDR1 is WNHNN and CDR2 is SYGVQD in the germline V gene (reference sequence). This CDR3 contains 13 residues. V gave up 7 bases and J gave up 7 bases; unmatched junction bases: 3. Using immunoSEQ multiplex PCR, the repertoire was profiled, and TCRdb retains in-frame clones only, with some absent. This sample carries around 53,000 clones, about 85% of them seen once, and the ten largest clones take roughly a fifth. About this clone: The antigen remains unidentified.

Study conclusions and caveats: Repertoire collection took place solely once the T cell response had peaked. Females made up more of the donors, who were largely white British, and clonal diversity may have come out too low.

This clonotype originated in an adult in good health. Here the sequenced sample was peripheral blood, taken on day 0 of MenACWY control vaccination. The chain joins TRBV10-1 to TRBJ2-1; 11 bases are shared with TRBD2. In nucleotides, the CDR3 is TGCGCCAGCAAACCTAGCGGGAGGAATGAGCAGTTCTTC. This gives the protein CASKPSGRNEQFF.